Listed below are T cell receptor beta chains from one sample, sequenced in a study of shared clonotypes between healthy human individuals. The protocol was immunoSEQ multiplex PCR, while the TCRdb copy is restricted to in-frame clones and leaves out a portion. Here the sample spans about 510,000 clones, nearly 80% being singletons. The sequencing sample was made of PBMCs. Receptors originate from a woman aged 40-49 years in good health. Some clones in this sample may be carry-over from other donors' samples. Each CDR3 is given with its conserved first and last residue. The D gene is left open where the match is weak. Not every row has a clone size; where given, it reads once, few, many or a size class.

V gene	clone size	J gene	D gene	CDR3 DNA	CDR3 protein
TRBV7-9	.	TRBJ1-1	.	TGTGCCAGCAGCTCGAATACCGGGGCTGAAGCTTTCTTT	CASSSNTGAEAFF
TRBV6-5	many	TRBJ2-7	TRBD1	TGTGCCAGCAGTTACTATAAGACGGGACAGCAGCAGTACTTC	CASSYYKTGQQQYF
TRBV6-5	.	TRBJ2-1	TRBD1	TGTGCCAGCAGGTCCGGGACAGGCGCCTACAATGAGCAGTTCTTC	CASRSGTGAYNEQFF
TRBV7-9	.	TRBJ2-1	.	TGTGCCAGCAGCTTAGGAAGGGGCGGAGAGCAGTTCTTC	CASSLGRGGEQFF
TRBV19	.	TRBJ1-5	.	TGTGCCACGACAGGCTCCCATCAGCCCCAGCATTTT	CATTGSHQPQHF
TRBV30	once	TRBJ2-7	.	TGTGCCTGGAGCGAATTTCAGCAGGGGGGGATCTACGAGCAGTACTTC	CAWSEFQQGGIYEQYF
TRBV6-6	.	TRBJ1-4	TRBD1	TGTGCCAGCAGTCGCGCATCGGGACAGCCTAATGAAAAACTGTTTTTT	CASSRASGQPNEKLFF
TRBV27	few	TRBJ1-1	.	TGTGCCAGCAGTTGGGGGACGGTGAACACTGAAGCTTTCTTT	CASSWGTVNTEAFF
TRBV9	.	TRBJ2-2	.	TGTGCCAGCAGCGTAGATGTTGGTGGCGGACCCACCGGGGAGCTGTTTTTT	CASSVDVGGGPTGELFF
TRBV4-2	.	TRBJ2-5	TRBD2	TGTGCCAGCAGCCAAGCCCGCTGGGTAGCGGGAGGCACCGGGGGTGAGACCCAGTACTTC	CASSQARWVAGGTGGETQYF
TRBV7-2	.	TRBJ2-7	TRBD2	TGTGCCAGCAGCTTGGGACTAGCGGGAGCTAGAGGCGAGCAGTACTTC	CASSLGLAGARGEQYF
TRBV5-1	.	TRBJ1-2	.	TGCGCCAGCAGCTTGGAGTCCCCTAACTATGGCTACACCTTC	CASSLESPNYGYTF
TRBV27	.	TRBJ2-7	.	TGTGCCAGCAGTCCGAGCTCCTACGAGCAGTACTTC	CASSPSSYEQYF
TRBV28	few	TRBJ1-5	.	TGTGCCAGCAGTGGGGGGGCGGGTCAGCCCCAGCATTTT	CASSGGAGQPQHF
TRBV12-5	few	TRBJ2-2	.	TGTGCTAGTGGTTTGACATACCGGGACTCCACCGGGGAGCTGTTTTTT	CASGLTYRDSTGELFF
TRBV4-2	.	TRBJ1-5	TRBD1	TGTGCCAGCAGCCAAACAGGGGACCCCAATCAGCCCCAGCATTTT	CASSQTGDPNQPQHF
TRBV5-4	.	TRBJ2-3	.	TGTGCCAGCAGCCTTTTTTTCGGCCCTGGTCGCACAGATACGCAGTATTTT	CASSLFFGPGRTDTQYF
TRBV7-2	.	TRBJ2-5	.	TGTGCCAGCAGCCCGAGTAGAGGTGCGGAGACCCAGTACTTC	CASSPSRGAETQYF
TRBV4-3	.	TRBJ2-7	TRBD2	TGCGCCAGCAGCCAAGATTGGACTAGCGGATCCTACGAGCAGTACTTC	CASSQDWTSGSYEQYF
TRBV30	.	TRBJ2-1	.	TGTGCCTGGAGTGTAGCCGGGTACAATGAGCAGTTCTTC	CAWSVAGYNEQFF
TRBV11-2	.	TRBJ2-5	.	TGTGCCAGCACCAAAGCCGAGACCCAGTACTTC	CASTKAETQYF
TRBV5-1	.	TRBJ2-7	TRBD2	TGCGCCAGCAGCTTGGTCGCGGGGGAGTACTACGAGCAGTACTTC	CASSLVAGEYYEQYF
TRBV6-1	.	TRBJ2-7	.	TGTGCCAGCAGTGATCTTGAGGAGAAATTCTACGAGCAGTACTTC	CASSDLEEKFYEQYF
TRBV5-6	.	TRBJ2-3	.	TGTGCCAGCAGCTTTAGGGGGGTACAGGCCACAGATACGCAGTATTTT	CASSFRGVQATDTQYF
TRBV28	.	TRBJ2-2	TRBD2	TGTGCCAGCAGTCCAACTAGCGGGAACACCGGGGAGCTGTTTTTT	CASSPTSGNTGELFF
TRBV6-5	.	TRBJ2-1	.	TGTGCCAGCAGGGTAGGGTCCTCTTACAATGAGCAGTTCTTC	CASRVGSSYNEQFF
TRBV21-1	.	TRBJ1-1	.	TGTGCCAGCAGCACGGGACAGAAGAACACTGAAGCTTTCTTT	CASSTGQKNTEAFF
TRBV19	.	TRBJ2-4	TRBD1	TGTGCCAGTAGAAAACACCAACAGGGGGCCAAAAACATTCAGTACTTC	CASRKHQQGAKNIQYF
TRBV9	.	TRBJ2-3	.	TGTGCCGGCAGCGTAGTGGGCGGGCCTACGTCAGATACGCAGTATTTT	CAGSVVGGPTSDTQYF
TRBV19	once	TRBJ2-7	TRBD1	TGTGCCAGTAGCCCGACAGGGGGCTACGAGCAGTACTTC	CASSPTGGYEQYF
TRBV2	.	TRBJ2-1	.	TGTGCCAGCAATGGAGTAGCCTCCTACAATGAGCAGTTCTTC	CASNGVASYNEQFF
TRBV7-9	.	TRBJ1-6	.	TGTGCCAGCAGCGCACAGGGCGATTCACCCCTCCACTTT	CASSAQGDSPLHF
TRBV27	.	TRBJ2-1	TRBD2	TGTGCCAGCAGTCCCCCCGGGGGGGGCTCCTACAATGAGCAGTTCTTC	CASSPPGGGSYNEQFF
TRBV6-1	.	TRBJ2-7	TRBD1	TGTGCCAGCAGTGAAGGGACAGGGGATCCCTACGAGCAGTACTTC	CASSEGTGDPYEQYF
TRBV28	many	TRBJ1-1	.	TGTGCCAGCACCGGGGGCTTTGAAGCTTTCTTT	CASTGGFEAFF
TRBV7-2	.	TRBJ1-5	.	TGTGCCAGCAGCCTTTTTAGGGAGCAGCCCCAGCATTTT	CASSLFREQPQHF
TRBV7-3	.	TRBJ2-7	.	TGTGCCAGCAGCTTAATACCGGGGAACTCCTACGAGCAGTACTTC	CASSLIPGNSYEQYF
TRBV7-8	.	TRBJ2-1	TRBD2	TGTGCCAGCACCGGGAGGGTGGCGGGATCGGGCAATGAGCAGTTCTTC	CASTGRVAGSGNEQFF
TRBV7-3	.	TRBJ2-2	.	TGTGCCAGCAGCCTTACTAGAGATCCCGGGGAGCTGTTTTTT	CASSLTRDPGELFF
TRBV29-1	.	TRBJ2-1	TRBD1	TGCAGCGTTGAGCCGGACAGGGCTACCTACAATGAGCAGTTCTTC	CSVEPDRATYNEQFF